This TCR beta chain appears in the sequencing data of a study of blood T cell repertoires in COVID-19 (dated by TCRdb to 2020 to 2021). About the study as a whole: Samples covering the acute and convalescent phases of COVID-19 were provided by collaborators in the United States, Italy and Spain. The material from the prospective study consisted of cDNA or gDNA derived from T cells, B-cell-depleted T cells, or PBMCs. The repertoires were made available in a free public database intended to serve as a resource for research on the immune response to SARS-CoV-2. The dataset comprised deeply sampled blood TCRbeta repertoires from subjects exposed to, actively infected with, or recovered from COVID-19. Where available, HLA class I and class II types were obtained from metadata supplied by the sample provider rather than from assay-based typing. Samples came from the ongoing ImmuneRACE study (first 160 participants) plus 1,254 subjects from 6 global collaborators. Nearly every sample came with metadata listing a de-identified subject ID, COVID-19 status, age in years and sex.

At one collaborating source in Seattle, patients were enrolled during active infection and were followed longitudinally through the course of disease. Whole blood was collected in K2EDTA tubes by collaborating institutions according to the institutions' own protocols. For TCRbeta analysis, collaborator samples were shipped as frozen whole blood, as isolated PBMCs, or as DNA extracted from either sample type. TCRbeta CDR3 regions were amplified from genomic DNA using the immunoSEQ Assay, a bias-controlled multiplex PCR. The paper's data handling went like this. Nucleated cell counts per sample were estimated from amplification of reference gene primers within the assay. Sequence reads were collapsed and filtered to measure the absolute abundance of every unique TCRbeta CDR3 rearrangement. For each sample, productive Simpson clonality was calculated as the square root of Simpson's diversity index across productive rearrangements. TCRdb mirrors the immuneACCESS table, restricted to in-frame sequences. Some clones are absent from its copies; in checked studies, under half trace to an unresolved V gene, and the reason for the others is unknown. The V and J calls and clone size were taken over from that table, and D and trimming were inferred from the DNA. The sample yields 250,000 or so clones; about 87% were counted once. The top ten hold roughly 6% of the sample.

Study-level results and caveats: How much clinical and demographic metadata was included differed by source and by participant, and the metadata was provided uncurated.

The germline V gene (reference sequence) provides CDR1 SEHNR and CDR2 FQNEAQ. The germline ends are 22 bases apart after V is trimmed by 8 bases and J by 2 bases. The CDR3 measures 17 amino acids from cysteine to phenylalanine. Only the CDR3 part of the read is kept: 51 bases, read in frame from the first base. This clone was seen just once. Its antigen specificity is not known. Base qualities are not at hand, and no much larger clone is one base apart. This receptor was obtained from a woman younger than 45 with COVID-19, enrolled during active disease. Recombination connected TRBV7-9 to TRBJ2-1; possibly the D gene is TRBD2, per 6 matching bases. The sequenced sample was peripheral blood. The CDR3 here reads CASGGDHLYPPYNEQFF. The DNA sequence is TGTGCCAGCGGCGGGGACCACTTATATCCACCCTACAATGAGCAGTTCTTC.